This TCR beta chain came from a study of Graves' ophthalmopathy and Graves' hyperthyroidism. The V gene end was trimmed by 6 bases and the J gene end by 2 bases; junction bases not matched to a gene: 13. Germline V gene lookup returns CDR1 KGHSH and CDR2 LQKENI. This CDR3 spans 16 amino acids. The TCR beta CDR3 regions underwent amplification from RNA transcripts. The authors performed first-round RT-PCR with HTBI primers and then a second-round multiplex PCR. Via MiXCR, TCRdb re-called the multiplex PCR reads, giving one row per CDR3 protein. Of roughly 350,000 distinct CDR3 sequences detected, approximately 18% appear once; the ten largest clones hold roughly 2.6%.

J is TRBJ2-7 and V is TRBV18; TRBD2 agrees at 7 bases. The sequencing sample was made of peripheral blood. The source is an adult woman with stable Graves' hyperthyroidism. The CDR3 nucleotides are TGTGCCAGCTCGTGGGAAGGCGGGAGTCGGGCCTACGAGCAGTACTTC. It specifies CASSWEGGSRAYEQYF.